This T cell receptor (beta chain) came from a study of cytomegalovirus exposure and HLA in healthy donors. The CDR3 spans 15 residues. The germline gives CDR1 SQVTM, CDR2 ANQGSEA. V gave up 6 bases and J gave up 3 bases; unmatched junction bases: 11. The PCR used 60 Vbeta and 13 Jbeta primers. Profiling relied on immunoSEQ multiplex PCR, and the TCRdb table lists in-frame clones only, not all of them. The sample holds roughly 130,000 clones, around 70% seen once. The source material was PBMCs. The clonotype comes from a man aged 35 to 55 in good health and CMV-seropositive. The chain carries TRBV29-1 and TRBJ2-3, with 8 bases matching TRBD2. The CDR3, as DNA: TGCAGCGTCCAAGTTGGTAGCGGGATTACAGATACGCAGTATTTT. Its translation: CSVQVGSGITDTQYF.